The 4 T cell receptor beta chains listed next were all sequenced from one sample in a study of cytomegalovirus exposure and HLA in healthy donors. Sequenced by immunoSEQ multiplex PCR; TCRdb stores in-frame clones only, minus some. Here the sample spans some 210,000 clones, 80% to 90% being singletons. Sequenced material: PBMCs. These receptor sequences come from a woman aged 18 to 35 in good health and CMV-seropositive.

The gene calls are TRBV28 and TRBJ2-5; TRBD1 aligns across 7 bases. The CDR3 is 15 residues long. J gave up 4 bases and V 6 bases, and 11 bases lay outside the gene matches. The V gene's germline CDR1 is MDHEN and CDR2 SYDVKM. This chain's CDR3 is CASRDLDRVGETQYF. DNA of the CDR3: TGTGCCAGCAGGGACCTCGACAGGGTAGGAGAGACCCAGTACTTC.

This chain uses TRBV19 with TRBJ1-5, with TRBD1 matching over 7 bases. Germline CDR1 and CDR2: LNHDA and SQIVND (reference sequence). V shed 3 bases and J 0 bases; nucleotides not matched to a gene: 14. The CDR3 runs to 19 residues. Here the CDR3 reads CASSIYGETGRYSNQPQHF. The CDR3 nucleotides are TGTGCCAGTAGTATTTACGGGGAGACAGGGCGGTATAGCAATCAGCCCCAGCATTTT.

This rearrangement joins TRBV30 to TRBJ1-1; D perhaps matches TRBD1 (5 bases). Trimming removed 3 bases from V and 5 bases from J, with 16 bases in between. Germline values: CDR1 GTSNPN, CDR2 SVGIG (reference sequence). The CDR3 is 14 amino acids. The chain's CDR3 is CAWSSPGWGTEAFF. CDR3 DNA: TGTGCCTGGAGCTCCCCAGGGTGGGGTACTGAAGCTTTCTTT.

The rearrangement links TRBV28 to TRBJ2-1, with a tentative D call TRBD2 (5 bases). Trimming removed 7 bases at V and 0 bases at J, with 13 bases between. The germline V gene encodes CDR1 MDHEN and CDR2 SYDVKM. The CDR3 loop spans 15 amino acids. The CDR3 nucleotides read TGTGCCAGCAACCCAACGGGGAGCTCCTACAATGAGCAGTTCTTC. This codes for CASNPTGSSYNEQFF.